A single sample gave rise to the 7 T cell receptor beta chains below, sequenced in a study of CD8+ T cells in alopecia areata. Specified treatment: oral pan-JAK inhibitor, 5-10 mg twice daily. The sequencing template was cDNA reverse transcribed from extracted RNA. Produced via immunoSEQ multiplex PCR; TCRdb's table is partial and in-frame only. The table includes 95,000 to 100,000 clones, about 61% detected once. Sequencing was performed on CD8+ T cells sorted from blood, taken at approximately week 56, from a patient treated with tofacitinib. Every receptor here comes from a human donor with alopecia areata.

The CDR3 loop is CASSSRGYNEQFF. The CDR3 nucleotides read TGTGCCAGCAGTTCCCGGGGCTACAATGAGCAGTTCTTC. V gene TRBV27 combines with J gene TRBJ2-1; D is perhaps TRBD2 (5 bases). V lost 4 bases and J lost 3, with 7 bases in between. The germline CDR1 and CDR2 sequences are MNHEY and SMNVEV (reference sequence). The CDR3 covers 13 residues.

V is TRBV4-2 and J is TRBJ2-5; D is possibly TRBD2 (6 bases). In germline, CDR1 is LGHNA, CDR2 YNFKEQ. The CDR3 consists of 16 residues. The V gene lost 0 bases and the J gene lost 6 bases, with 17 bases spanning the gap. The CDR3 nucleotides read TGTGCCAGCAGCCAAGATTTCAGCAGCGGGCCACAGACCCAGTACTTC. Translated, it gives CASSQDFSSGPQTQYF.

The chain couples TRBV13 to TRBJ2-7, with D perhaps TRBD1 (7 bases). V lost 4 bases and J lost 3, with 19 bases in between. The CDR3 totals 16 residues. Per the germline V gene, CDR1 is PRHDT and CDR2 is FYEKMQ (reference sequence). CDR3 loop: CASSSRGDFSDYEQYF. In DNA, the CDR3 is TGTGCCAGCAGCTCCAGGGGGGACTTTAGCGACTACGAGCAGTACTTC. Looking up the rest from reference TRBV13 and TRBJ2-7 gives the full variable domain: AAGVIQSPRHLIKEKRETATLKCYPIPRHDTVYWYQQGPGQDPQFLISFYEKMQSDKGSIPDRFSAQQFSDYHSELNMSSLELGDSALYFCASSSRGDFSDYEQYFGPGTRLTVT.

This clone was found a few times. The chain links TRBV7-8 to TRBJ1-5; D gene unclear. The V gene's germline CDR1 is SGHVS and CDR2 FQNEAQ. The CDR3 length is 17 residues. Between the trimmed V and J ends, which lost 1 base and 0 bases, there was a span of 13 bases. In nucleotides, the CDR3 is TGTGCCAGCAGCTTAGATCCCGGACCTTATAGCAATCAGCCCCAGCATTTT. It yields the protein CASSLDPGPYSNQPQHF.

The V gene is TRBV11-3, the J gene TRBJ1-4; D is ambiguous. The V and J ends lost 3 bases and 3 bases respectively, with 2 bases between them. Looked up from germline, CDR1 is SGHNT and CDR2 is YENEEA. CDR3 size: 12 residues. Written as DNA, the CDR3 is TGTGCCAGCAGCTTCCCTAATGAAAAACTGTTTTTT. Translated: CASSFPNEKLFF.

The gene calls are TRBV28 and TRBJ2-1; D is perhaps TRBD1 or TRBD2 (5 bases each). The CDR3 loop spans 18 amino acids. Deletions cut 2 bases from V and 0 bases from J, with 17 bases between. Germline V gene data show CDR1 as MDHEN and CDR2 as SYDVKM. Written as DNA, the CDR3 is TGTGCCAGCAGTTTAGTGGGACGACCGTTAAGCTCCTACAATGAGCAGTTCTTC. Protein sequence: CASSLVGRPLSSYNEQFF.

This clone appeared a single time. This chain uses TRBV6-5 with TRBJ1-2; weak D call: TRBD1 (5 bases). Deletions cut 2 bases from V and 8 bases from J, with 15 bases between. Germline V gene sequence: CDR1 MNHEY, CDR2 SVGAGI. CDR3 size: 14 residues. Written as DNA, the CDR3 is TGTGCCAGCAGTTACAAGCCCGGGGGTTTAGGCTACACCTTC. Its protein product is CASSYKPGGLGYTF.